This TCR beta chain was captured in a study of neurological immune-mediated disorders. Each TCR transcript was tagged with a 10-nucleotide random UMI during 5'RACE. TCRdb reprocessed the 5' RACE reads via MiXCR and lists one record per CDR3 protein. The sample lists tens of thousands of distinct CDR3 sequences; 2.6% were seen once. This clonotype was seen at least ten times. What it binds is unknown. There are 14 residues in the CDR3. V was trimmed by 7 bases and J by 6 bases, leaving 19 bases between them. From germline, CDR1 is SGHAT and CDR2 FQNNGV. Study-level findings and limits: The phylogenetic placement of 18 of 34 multiple sclerosis patients' repertoires in one related-CDR3 cluster constitutes a possible signature. Neither clinical nor MRI features were associated with the multiple sclerosis repertoire cluster.

The chain recombines TRBV11-2 with TRBJ2-7, with no clear D. The material sequenced was PBMCs. The TCR originated in a woman under 40 with multiple sclerosis. This chain's CDR3 is CASTPRKGGVEQYF. Written as DNA, the CDR3 is TGTGCCAGCACCCCCCGGAAGGGCGGCGTCGAGCAGTACTTC.